This paragraph reports one T cell receptor beta chain. Its target is not known. This sample is part of a study of shared clonotypes between healthy human individuals. General study results and limits: The sharing of around 5% of naive CD4 clonotypes was seen across a handful of donors.

Only CD45RO-negative cells positively selected for CCR7 counted as naive CD8 cells, so terminally differentiated effector memory CD45RA+ cells were excluded. Here immunoSEQ multiplex PCR was the method, and the copy in TCRdb shows in-frame clones only, minus some. The repertoire holds hundreds of thousands of clones, with approximately 96% as singletons. Germline V lookup: CDR1 LNHDA, CDR2 SQIVND (reference sequence). The V end lost 2 bases, the J end lost 7 bases, and 21 bases lay between the germline ends. CDR3 length: 17 amino acids. The chain joins TRBV19 to TRBJ1-5; D is undetermined. The specimen sequenced was naive CD8+ T cells sorted from blood. This receptor was identified in a woman in her twenties or thirties in good health. In DNA, the CDR3 is TGTGCCAGTAGTATAAGTTCGCGGTGGTGGGGTCGACAGCCCCAGCATTTT. As protein: CASSISSRWWGRQPQHF.